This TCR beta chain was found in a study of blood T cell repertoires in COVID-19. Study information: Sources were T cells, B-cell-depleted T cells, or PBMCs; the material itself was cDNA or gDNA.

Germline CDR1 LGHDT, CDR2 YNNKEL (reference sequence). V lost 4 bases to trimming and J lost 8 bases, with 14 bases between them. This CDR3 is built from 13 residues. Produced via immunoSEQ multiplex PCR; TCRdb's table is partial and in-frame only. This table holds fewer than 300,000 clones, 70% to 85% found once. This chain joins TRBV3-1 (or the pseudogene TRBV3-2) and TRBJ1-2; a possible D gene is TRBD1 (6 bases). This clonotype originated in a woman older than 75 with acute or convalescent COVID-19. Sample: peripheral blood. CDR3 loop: CASSRGGQMGYTF. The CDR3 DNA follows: TGTGCCAGCAGCCGAGGGGGTCAGATGGGCTACACCTTC.